In this sample, the clone carrying this T cell receptor (beta chain) turned up once. Its target is not known. Clones were read by immunoSEQ multiplex PCR, and TCRdb kept only the in-frame ones, dropping some. The sample contains about 13,000 clones, 80% to 95% of which appear only once. These data belong to a study of PD-1 blockade in classical Hodgkin lymphoma. Every patient had relapsed following autologous stem cell transplantation, and cohorts differed in brentuximab vedotin exposure. Best outcomes ranged across complete response, partial response and progressive disease. This CDR3 has 16 residues. Trimming took 5 bases from V and 2 from J; bases not matched to a gene: 6. Germline CDR1 reads LNHDA; CDR2 reads SQIVND (reference sequence). Study-wide results and caveats: The origin of the repertoire differences remains undefined, with disease activity or prior therapy as possible causes. By C4D1, diversity of CD4+ TCRs had risen significantly, whereas that of CD8+ TCRs had not. Partial responders and progressors had significantly lower baseline TCR diversity.

The gene calls are TRBV19 and TRBJ1-3, with 10 bases lining up with TRBD1. This receptor was identified in a human donor with classical Hodgkin lymphoma. The sample here was peripheral blood mononuclear cells (PBMCs), taken at baseline. CDR3 sequence: CASSVTGTGAGNTIYF. CDR3 nucleotides: TGTGCCAGTAGTGTGACCGGGACAGGGGCTGGAAACACCATATATTTT.